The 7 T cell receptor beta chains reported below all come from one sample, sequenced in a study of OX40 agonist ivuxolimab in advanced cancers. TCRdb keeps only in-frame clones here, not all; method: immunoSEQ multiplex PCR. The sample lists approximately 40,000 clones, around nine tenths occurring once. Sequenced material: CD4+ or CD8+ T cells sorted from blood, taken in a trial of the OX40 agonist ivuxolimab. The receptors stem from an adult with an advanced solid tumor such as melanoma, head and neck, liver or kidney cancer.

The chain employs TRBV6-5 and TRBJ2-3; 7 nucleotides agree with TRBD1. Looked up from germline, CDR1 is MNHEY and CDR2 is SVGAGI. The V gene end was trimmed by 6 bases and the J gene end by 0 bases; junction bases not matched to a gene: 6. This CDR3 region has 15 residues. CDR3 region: CASSPGQISTDTQYF. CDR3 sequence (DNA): TGTGCCAGCAGCCCGGGACAGATAAGCACAGATACGCAGTATTTT.

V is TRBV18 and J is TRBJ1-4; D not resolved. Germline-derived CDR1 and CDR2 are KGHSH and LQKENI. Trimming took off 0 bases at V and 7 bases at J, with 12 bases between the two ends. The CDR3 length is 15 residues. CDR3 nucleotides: TGTGCCAGCTCACCACCATCAGAGGGTGGTGAAAAACTGTTTTTT. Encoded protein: CASSPPSEGGEKLFF.

Here the CDR3 reads CASRRQSTDTQYF. Here the CDR3 DNA reads TGTGCCAGCAGAAGACAGAGCACAGATACGCAGTATTTT. The rearrangement joins TRBV5-5 to TRBJ2-3; perhaps TRBD1 as D (5 bases). This CDR3 comprises 13 residues. CDR1 SGHKS and CDR2 YYEKEE come from the germline V gene (reference sequence). The V end lost 5 bases, the J end lost 0 bases, and 7 bases lay between the germline ends.

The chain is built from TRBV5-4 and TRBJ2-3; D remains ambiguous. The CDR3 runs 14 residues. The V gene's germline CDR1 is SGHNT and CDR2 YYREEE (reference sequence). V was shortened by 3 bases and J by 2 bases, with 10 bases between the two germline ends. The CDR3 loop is CASSSWGPTDTQYF. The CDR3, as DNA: TGTGCCAGCAGCTCGTGGGGTCCCACAGATACGCAGTATTTT.

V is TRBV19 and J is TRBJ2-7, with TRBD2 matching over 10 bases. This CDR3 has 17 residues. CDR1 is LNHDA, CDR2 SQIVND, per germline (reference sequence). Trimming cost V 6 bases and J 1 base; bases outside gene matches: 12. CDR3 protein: CASSRLAGDSGSYEQYF. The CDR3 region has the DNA TGTGCCAGTAGCCGTCTAGCGGGAGACTCAGGGTCCTACGAGCAGTACTTC.

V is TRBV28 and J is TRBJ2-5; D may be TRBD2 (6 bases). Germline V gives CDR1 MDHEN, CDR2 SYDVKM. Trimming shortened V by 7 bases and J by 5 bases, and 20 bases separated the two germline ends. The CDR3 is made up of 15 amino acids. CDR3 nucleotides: TGTGCCAGCACCCCCCTTTTAGCGGCACGGGAGACCCAGTACTTC. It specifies CASTPLLAARETQYF. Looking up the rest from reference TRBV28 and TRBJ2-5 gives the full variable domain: DVKVTQSSRYLVKRTGEKVFLECVQDMDHENMFWYRQDPGLGLRLIYFSYDVKMKEKGDIPEGYSVSREKKERFSLILESASTNQTSMYLCASTPLLAARETQYFGPGTRLLVL.

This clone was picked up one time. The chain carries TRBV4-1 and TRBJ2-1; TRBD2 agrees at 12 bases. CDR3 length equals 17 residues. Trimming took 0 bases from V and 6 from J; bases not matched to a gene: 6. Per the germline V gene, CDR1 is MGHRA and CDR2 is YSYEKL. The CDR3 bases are TGCGCCAGCAGCCAAGATGCTGAGACTAGCGGGAGCAATGAGCAGTTCTTC. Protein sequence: CASSQDAETSGSNEQFF.